The 4 T cell receptor delta chains given below trace back to one sample, sequenced in a study of gamma-delta chains in newborns, infants, children. TCRdb re-called the reads through CATT. Of more than 14,000 delta-chain clones detected, roughly 7.3% appear once; the ten largest clones hold around 24%. The source material was blood. The receptors were gathered from a child who was a newborn, infant or young child, either healthy, febrile or measles-vaccinated (not recorded which).

This clone was counted only a few times. The TCRdb protein, from a much larger clone, departs from this DNA's translation at residue 12, likely by read error; the protein shown derives from the DNA. This chain uses TRDV2 with TRDJ2; D not certain. This CDR3 contains 15 residues. Germline-derived CDR1 and CDR2 are GEAIGNYY and EKD. In DNA form, the CDR3 reads TGTGCCTGTGACACCGTCAGGACTTTGACAGCACACCTCTTCTTT. Translated: CACDTVRTLTAHLFF.

Turning to this clone: TCRdb has a much larger clone's protein, which differs at residues 5 and 6 from the translation of this DNA, likely because of a read error; what is shown is the protein translated from the DNA. The chain has TRDV2 and TRDJ3; 9 nucleotides align to TRDD3. The CDR3 is 17 residues long. Germline lookup yields CDR1 GEAIGNYY and CDR2 EKD. V was clipped by 3 bases and J by 2 bases; unmatched bases: 4. CDR3 sequence reads: CACDAMGDTWDTRQMFF. In nucleotides, the CDR3 is TGTGCCTGTGACGCAATGGGGGATACCTGGGACACCCGACAGATGTTTTTC.

This clone was counted between two and nine times. The chain joins TRDV2 to TRDJ3; TRDD3 aligns across 8 bases. The J segment lost 3 bases and the V segment lost 0 bases, leaving 6 bases of the junction unmatched. Per the germline V gene, CDR1 is GEAIGNYY and CDR2 is EKD. This CDR3 is built from 18 residues. The CDR3 nucleotides are TGTGCCTGTGACACCTGGGGGATGGAGGACTGGGACACCCGACAGATGTTTTTC. Its translation is CACDTWGMEDWDTRQMFF.

As for this clone: Other DNA sequences in the sample encode the same CDR3. The chain links TRDV2 to TRDJ3; 9 positions agree with TRDD3. Germline CDR1 is GEAIGNYY and CDR2 is EKD. The CDR3 is 19 amino acids. V dropped 3 bases and J dropped 0; count of bases not matched to a gene: 8. This chain's CDR3 is CACDPVLGDFSWDTRQMFF. CDR3 DNA: TGTGCCTGTGACCCTGTACTGGGGGACTTCTCCTGGGACACCCGACAGATGTTTTTC.